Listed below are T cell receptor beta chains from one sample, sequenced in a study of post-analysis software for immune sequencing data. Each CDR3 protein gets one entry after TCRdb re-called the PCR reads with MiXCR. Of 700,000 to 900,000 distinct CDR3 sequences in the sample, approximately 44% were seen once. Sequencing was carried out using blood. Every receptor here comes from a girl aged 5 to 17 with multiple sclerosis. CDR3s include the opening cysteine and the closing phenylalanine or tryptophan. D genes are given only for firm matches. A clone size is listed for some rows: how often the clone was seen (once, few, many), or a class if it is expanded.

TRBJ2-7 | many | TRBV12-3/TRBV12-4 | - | CASSFAGDEQYF | TGTGCCAGCAGTTTTGCTGGGGACGAGCAGTACTTC
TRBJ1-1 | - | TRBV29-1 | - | CSANLDTEAFF | TGCAGCGCTAACCTTGATACTGAAGCTTTCTTT
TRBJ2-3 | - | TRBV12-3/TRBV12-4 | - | CASSSLVFTDTQYF | TGTGCCAGCAGTTCCCTAGTGTTCACAGATACGCAGTATTTT
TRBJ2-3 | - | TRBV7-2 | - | CAGSLENADTQYF | TGTGCCGGCAGCTTAGAAAATGCAGATACGCAGTATTTT
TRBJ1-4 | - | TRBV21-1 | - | CASSKEPGTNEKLFF | TGTGCCAGCAGCAAAGAACCAGGCACTAATGAAAAACTGTTTTTT
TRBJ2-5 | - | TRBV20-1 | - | CSARNYNEQYF | TGCAGTGCTAGAAACTACAATGAGCAGTACTTC
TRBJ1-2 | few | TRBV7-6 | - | CASSLVRGQDYGYTF | TGTGCCAGCAGCTTAGTCCGGGGCCAGGACTATGGCTACACCTTC
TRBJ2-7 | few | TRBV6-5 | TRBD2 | CASSYSTAGTSTYEQYF | TGTGCCAGCAGTTACTCGACCGCCGGGACTAGCACGTACGAGCAGTACTTC
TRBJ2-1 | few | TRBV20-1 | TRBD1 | CSAPGQDSYNEQFF | TGCAGTGCCCCCGGACAGGACTCCTACAATGAGCAGTTCTTC
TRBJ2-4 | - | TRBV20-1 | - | CSARARDGNIQYF | TGCAGTGCTAGAGCCCGGGACGGAAACATTCAGTACTTC
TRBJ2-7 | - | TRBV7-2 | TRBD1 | CASSLALTGVSEQYF | TGTGCCAGCAGCTTAGCTCTGACAGGGGTCTCCGAGCAGTACTTC
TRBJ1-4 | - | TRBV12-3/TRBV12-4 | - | CASSQNRAVNEKLFF | TGTGCCAGCAGTCAAAACAGGGCCGTTAATGAAAAACTGTTTTTT
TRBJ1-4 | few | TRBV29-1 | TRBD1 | CSAGQGADEKLFF | TGCAGCGCCGGACAGGGGGCGGATGAAAAACTGTTTTTT
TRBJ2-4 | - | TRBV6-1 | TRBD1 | CASSGQGMVYGIQYF | TGTGCCAGCAGTGGACAGGGAATGGTATACGGCATTCAGTACTTC